This T cell receptor beta chain was found in a study of blood T cell repertoires in COVID-19. Some clones are missing from TCRdb's copy, which holds only in-frame ones; the method was immunoSEQ multiplex PCR. The repertoire consists of 150,000 to 200,000 clones, with 75% to 90% occurring once and the leading ten covering 9.5% to 13%. Germline CDR1 and CDR2: MNHEY and SVGEGT. Trimming removed 4 bases from V and 1 base from J; junction bases left unmatched: 1. This CDR3 region has 15 residues. This clone appeared a few times. The V and J genes are TRBV6-2 or TRBV6-3 and TRBJ1-5; 10 nucleotides agree with TRBD1. This clonotype was sampled from a human donor in a cohort sampled during active COVID-19. Sequenced sample: peripheral blood. The CDR3 DNA sequence: TGTGCCAGCAGTTTGGACAGGGGGAGCAATCAGCCCCAGCATTTT. Its translation is CASSLDRGSNQPQHF.